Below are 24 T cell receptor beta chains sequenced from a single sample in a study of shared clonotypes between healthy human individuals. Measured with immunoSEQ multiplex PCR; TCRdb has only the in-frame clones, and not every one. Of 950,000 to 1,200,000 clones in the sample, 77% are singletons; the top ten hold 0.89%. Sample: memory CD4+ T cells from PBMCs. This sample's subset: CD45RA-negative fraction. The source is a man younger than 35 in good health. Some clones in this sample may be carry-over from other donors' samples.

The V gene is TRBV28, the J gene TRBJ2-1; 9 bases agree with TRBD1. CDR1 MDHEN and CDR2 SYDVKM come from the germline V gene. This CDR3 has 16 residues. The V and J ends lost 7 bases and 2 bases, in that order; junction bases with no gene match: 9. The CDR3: CASTLIGQGPYNEQFF. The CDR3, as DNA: TGTGCCAGCACCCTAATCGGACAGGGGCCCTACAATGAGCAGTTCTTC.

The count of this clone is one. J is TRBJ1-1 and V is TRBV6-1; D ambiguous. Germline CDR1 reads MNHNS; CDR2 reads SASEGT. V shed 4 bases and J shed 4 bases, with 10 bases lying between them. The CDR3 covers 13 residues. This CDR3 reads CASSGKYGTEAFF. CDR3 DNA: TGTGCCAGCAGTGGGAAGTACGGCACTGAAGCTTTCTTT.

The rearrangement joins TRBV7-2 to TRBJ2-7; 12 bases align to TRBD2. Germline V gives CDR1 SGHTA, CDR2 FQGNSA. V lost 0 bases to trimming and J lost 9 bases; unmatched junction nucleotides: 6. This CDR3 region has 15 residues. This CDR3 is CASSLALAGGQVQYF. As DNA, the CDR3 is TGTGCCAGCAGCTTAGCGCTAGCGGGAGGGCAGGTGCAGTACTTC. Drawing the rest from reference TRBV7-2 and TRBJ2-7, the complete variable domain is GAGVSQSPSNKVTEKGKDVELRCDPISGHTALYWYRQSLGQGLEFLIYFQGNSAPDKSGLPSDRFSAERTGGSVSTLTIQRTQQEDSAVYLCASSLALAGGQVQYFGPGTRLTVT.

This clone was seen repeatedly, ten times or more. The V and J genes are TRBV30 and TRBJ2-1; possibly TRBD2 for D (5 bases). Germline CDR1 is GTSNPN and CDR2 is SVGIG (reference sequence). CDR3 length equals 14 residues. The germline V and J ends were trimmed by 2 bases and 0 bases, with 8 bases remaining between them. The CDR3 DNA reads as TGTGCCTGGAGTTCTAGCCTCTCCTACAATGAGCAGTTCTTC. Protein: CAWSSSLSYNEQFF.

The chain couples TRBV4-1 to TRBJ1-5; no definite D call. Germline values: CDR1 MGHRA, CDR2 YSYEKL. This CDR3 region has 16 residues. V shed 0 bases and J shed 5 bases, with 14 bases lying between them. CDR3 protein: CASSQDSWSSYQPQHF. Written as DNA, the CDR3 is TGCGCCAGCAGCCAAGATTCTTGGTCAAGTTATCAGCCCCAGCATTTT.

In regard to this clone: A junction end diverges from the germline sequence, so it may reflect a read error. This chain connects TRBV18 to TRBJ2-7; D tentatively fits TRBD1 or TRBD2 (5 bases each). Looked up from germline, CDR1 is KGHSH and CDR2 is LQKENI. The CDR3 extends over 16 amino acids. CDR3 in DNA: TGTGCCAGCCCACCGTCCCGGGACCGCAAAGCGAACGAGCAGTACTTC. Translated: CASPPSRDRKANEQYF.

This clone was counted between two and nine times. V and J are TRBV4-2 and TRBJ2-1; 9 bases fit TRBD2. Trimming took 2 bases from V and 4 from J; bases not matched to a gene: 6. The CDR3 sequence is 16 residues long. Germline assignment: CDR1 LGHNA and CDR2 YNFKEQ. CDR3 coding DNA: TGTGCCAGCAGCCAATTTCTAGCGGGAAGTTACAATGAGCAGTTCTTC. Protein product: CASSQFLAGSYNEQFF.

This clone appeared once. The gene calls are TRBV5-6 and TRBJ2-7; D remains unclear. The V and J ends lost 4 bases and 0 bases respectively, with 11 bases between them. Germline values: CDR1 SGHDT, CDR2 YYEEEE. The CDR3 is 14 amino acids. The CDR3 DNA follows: TGTGCCAGCAGCCGGGTGTACAGCTCCTACGAGCAGTACTTC. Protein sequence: CASSRVYSSYEQYF.

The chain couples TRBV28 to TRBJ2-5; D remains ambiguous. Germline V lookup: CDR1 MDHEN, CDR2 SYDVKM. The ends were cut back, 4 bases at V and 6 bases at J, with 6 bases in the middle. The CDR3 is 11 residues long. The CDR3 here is CASSSPQTQYF. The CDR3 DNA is TGTGCCAGCAGTTCGCCGCAGACCCAGTACTTC.

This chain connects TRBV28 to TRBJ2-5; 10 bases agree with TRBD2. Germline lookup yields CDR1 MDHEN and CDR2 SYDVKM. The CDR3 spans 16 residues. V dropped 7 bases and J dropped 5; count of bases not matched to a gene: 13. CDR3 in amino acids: CASTLGGAGGYETQYF. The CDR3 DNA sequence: TGTGCCAGCACCCTCGGGGGAGCGGGAGGGTATGAGACCCAGTACTTC. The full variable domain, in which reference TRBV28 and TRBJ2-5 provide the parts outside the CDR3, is DVKVTQSSRYLVKRTGEKVFLECVQDMDHENMFWYRQDPGLGLRLIYFSYDVKMKEKGDIPEGYSVSREKKERFSLILESASTNQTSMYLCASTLGGAGGYETQYFGPGTRLLVL.

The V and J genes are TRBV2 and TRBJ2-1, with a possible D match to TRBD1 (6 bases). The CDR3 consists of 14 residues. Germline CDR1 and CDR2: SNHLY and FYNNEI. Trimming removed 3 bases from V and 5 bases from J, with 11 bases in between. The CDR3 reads CASSDRTADNEQFF. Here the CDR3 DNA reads TGTGCCAGCAGTGATAGGACAGCCGACAATGAGCAGTTCTTC.

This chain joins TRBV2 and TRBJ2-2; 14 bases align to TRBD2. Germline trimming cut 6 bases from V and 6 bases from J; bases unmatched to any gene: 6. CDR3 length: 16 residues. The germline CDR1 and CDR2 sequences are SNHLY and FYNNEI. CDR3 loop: CASSAGLAGAAGELFF. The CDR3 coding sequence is TGTGCCAGCAGCGCGGGACTAGCGGGAGCGGCCGGGGAGCTGTTTTTT.

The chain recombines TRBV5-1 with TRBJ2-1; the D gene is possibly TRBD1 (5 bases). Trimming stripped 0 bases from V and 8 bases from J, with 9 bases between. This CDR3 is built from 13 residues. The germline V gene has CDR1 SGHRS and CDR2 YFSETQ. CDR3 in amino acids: CASSLGARDEQFF. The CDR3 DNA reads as TGCGCCAGCAGCTTGGGTGCCAGGGATGAGCAGTTCTTC.

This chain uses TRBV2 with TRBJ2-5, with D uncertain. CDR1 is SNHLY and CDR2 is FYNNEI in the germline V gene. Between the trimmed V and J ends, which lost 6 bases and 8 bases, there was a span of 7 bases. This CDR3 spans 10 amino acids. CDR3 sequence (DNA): TGTGCCAGCAGCGCCGTTACCCAGTACTTC. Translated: CASSAVTQYF.

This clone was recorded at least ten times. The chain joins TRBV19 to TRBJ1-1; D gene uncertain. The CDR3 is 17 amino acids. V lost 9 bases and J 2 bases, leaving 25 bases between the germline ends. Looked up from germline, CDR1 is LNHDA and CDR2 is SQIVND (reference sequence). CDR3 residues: CASQSPRTQELNTEAFF. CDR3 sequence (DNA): TGTGCCAGCCAATCGCCGAGAACCCAAGAGCTTAACACTGAAGCTTTCTTT.

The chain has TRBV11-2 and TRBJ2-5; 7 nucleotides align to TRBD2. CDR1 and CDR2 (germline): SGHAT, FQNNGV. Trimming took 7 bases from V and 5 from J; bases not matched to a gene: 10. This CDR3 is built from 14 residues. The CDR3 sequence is CASTKGRAGETQYF. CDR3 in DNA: TGTGCCAGCACCAAAGGGAGGGCGGGGGAGACCCAGTACTTC.

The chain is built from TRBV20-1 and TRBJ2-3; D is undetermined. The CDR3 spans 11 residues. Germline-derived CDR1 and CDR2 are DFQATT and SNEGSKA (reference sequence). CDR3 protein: CGVAATDTQYF. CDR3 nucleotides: TGCGGGGTCGCTGCCACAGATACGCAGTATTTT.

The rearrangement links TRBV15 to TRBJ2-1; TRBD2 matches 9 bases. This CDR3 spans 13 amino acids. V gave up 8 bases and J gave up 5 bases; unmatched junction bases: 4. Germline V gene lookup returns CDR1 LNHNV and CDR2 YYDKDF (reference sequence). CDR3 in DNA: TGTGCCACCGGTGTAGCGGGAGACAATGAGCAGTTCTTC. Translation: CATGVAGDNEQFF. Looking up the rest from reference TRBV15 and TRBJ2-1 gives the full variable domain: DAMVIQNPRYQVTQFGKPVTLSCSQTLNHNVMYWYQQKSSQAPKLLFHYYDKDFNNEADTPDNFQSRRPNTSFCFLDIRSPGLGDTAMYLCATGVAGDNEQFFGPGTRLTVL.

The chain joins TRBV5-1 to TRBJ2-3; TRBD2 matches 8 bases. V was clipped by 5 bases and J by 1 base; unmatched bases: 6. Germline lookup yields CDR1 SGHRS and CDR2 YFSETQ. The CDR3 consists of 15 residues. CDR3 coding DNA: TGCGCCAGCAGGAGAGCGGGAGTTGGCACAGATACGCAGTATTTT. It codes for CASRRAGVGTDTQYF. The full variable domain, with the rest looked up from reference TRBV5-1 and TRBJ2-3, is KAGVTQTPRYLIKTRGQQVTLSCSPISGHRSVSWYQQTPGQGLQFLFEYFSETQRNKGNFPGRFSGRQFSNSRSEMNVSTLELGDSALYLCASRRAGVGTDTQYFGPGTRLTVL.

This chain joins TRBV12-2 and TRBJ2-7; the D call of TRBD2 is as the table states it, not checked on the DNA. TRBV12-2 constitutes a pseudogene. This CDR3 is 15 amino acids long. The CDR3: CASRSGLERVYEQYF. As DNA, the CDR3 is TGTGCAAGTCGCTCGGGACTAGAGAGAGTCTACGAGCAGTACTTC.

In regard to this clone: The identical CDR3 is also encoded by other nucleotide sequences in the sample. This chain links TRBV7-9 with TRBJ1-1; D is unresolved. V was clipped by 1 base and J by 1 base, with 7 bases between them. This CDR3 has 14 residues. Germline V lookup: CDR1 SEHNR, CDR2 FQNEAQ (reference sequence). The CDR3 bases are TGTGCCAGCAGCTTAGGCGGTTCGAACACTGAAGCTTTCTTT. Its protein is CASSLGGSNTEAFF. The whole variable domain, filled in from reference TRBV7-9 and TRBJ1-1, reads DTGVSQNPRHKITKRGQNVTFRCDPISEHNRLYWYRQTLGQGPEFLTYFQNEAQLEKSRLLSDRFSAERPKGSFSTLEIQRTEQGDSAMYLCASSLGGSNTEAFFGQGTRLTVV.

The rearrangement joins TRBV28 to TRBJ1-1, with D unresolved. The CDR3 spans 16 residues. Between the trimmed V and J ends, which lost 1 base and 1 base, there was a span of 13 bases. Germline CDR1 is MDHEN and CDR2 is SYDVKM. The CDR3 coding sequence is TGTGCCAGCAGTTTATTACCAGGTTCGGGGAACACTGAAGCTTTCTTT. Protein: CASSLLPGSGNTEAFF.

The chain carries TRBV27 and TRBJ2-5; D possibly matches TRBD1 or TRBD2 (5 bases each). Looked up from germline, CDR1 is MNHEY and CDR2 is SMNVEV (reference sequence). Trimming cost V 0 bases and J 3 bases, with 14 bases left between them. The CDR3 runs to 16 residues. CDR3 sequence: CASSLSSRGLKETQYF. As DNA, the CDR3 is TGTGCCAGCAGTTTATCCTCTCGGGGCCTAAAAGAGACCCAGTACTTC.

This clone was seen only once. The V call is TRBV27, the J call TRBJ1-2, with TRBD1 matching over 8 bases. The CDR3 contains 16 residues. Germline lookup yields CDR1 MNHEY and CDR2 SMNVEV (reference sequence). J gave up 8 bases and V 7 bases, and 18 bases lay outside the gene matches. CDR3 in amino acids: CASTPQGAQAPGGYTF. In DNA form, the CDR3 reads TGTGCCAGCACCCCCCAGGGGGCGCAGGCACCGGGCGGCTACACCTTC.